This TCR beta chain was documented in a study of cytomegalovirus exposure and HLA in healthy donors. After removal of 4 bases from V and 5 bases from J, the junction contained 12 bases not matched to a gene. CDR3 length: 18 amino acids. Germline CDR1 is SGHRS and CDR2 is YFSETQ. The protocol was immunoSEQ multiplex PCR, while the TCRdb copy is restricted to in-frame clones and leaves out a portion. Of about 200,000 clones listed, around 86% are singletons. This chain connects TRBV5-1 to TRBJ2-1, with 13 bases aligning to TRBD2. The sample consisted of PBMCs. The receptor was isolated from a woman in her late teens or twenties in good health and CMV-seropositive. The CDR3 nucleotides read TGCGCCAGCAGCCAACTAGCGGGAGGGTCGGGAACACACAATGAGCAGTTCTTC. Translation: CASSQLAGGSGTHNEQFF.